The following is a TCR beta chain sequence with its context. Its antigen remains unidentified. CDR1 DFQATT and CDR2 SNEGSKA come from the germline V gene (reference sequence). This CDR3 comprises 15 residues. The V gene end was trimmed by 6 bases and the J gene end by 5 bases; junction bases not matched to a gene: 7. The entry originates in a study of T-cell memory formation after mild COVID-19. Background on the study: There were largely donor-specific TCR clusters. Findings and caveats of the study: Chiefly within CM and EM were the contracting CD4+ clones; CD8+ ones were within EMRA. Detection of some responders pre-infection suggested pre-existing cross-reactive memory T cells participated.

The 5'RACE method, run with constant-segment primers, produced TCR alpha and TCR beta cDNA libraries (carrying sample barcodes and UMIs). TCRdb re-called the 5' RACE reads through MiXCR, storing one row per CDR3 protein. This table holds fewer than 300,000 distinct CDR3 sequences, around 17% found once. The clonotype originates from a man aged 18 to 30 who had mild COVID-19 (a few samples of this study predate the infection). Cell type and time point are not known. The chain carries TRBV20-1 and TRBJ2-2; 12 bases match TRBD2. The sample was PBMCs or a T cell subset sorted from them (not recorded which). CDR3 bases: TGCAGTGCCAGACTAGCGGGGGTCCTAACCGGGGAGCTGTTTTTT. Residues: CSARLAGVLTGELFF.